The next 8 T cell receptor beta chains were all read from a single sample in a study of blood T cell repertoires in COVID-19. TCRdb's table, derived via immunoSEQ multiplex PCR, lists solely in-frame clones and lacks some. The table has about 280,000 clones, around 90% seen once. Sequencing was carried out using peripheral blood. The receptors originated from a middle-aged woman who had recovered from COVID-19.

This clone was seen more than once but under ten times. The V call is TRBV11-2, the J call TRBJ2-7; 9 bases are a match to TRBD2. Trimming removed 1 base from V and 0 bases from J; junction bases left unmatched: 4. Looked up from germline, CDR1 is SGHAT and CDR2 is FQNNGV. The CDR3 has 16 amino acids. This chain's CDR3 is CASSLVGTSSSYEQYF. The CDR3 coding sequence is TGTGCCAGCAGCTTAGTAGGGACTAGCAGCTCCTACGAGCAGTACTTC.

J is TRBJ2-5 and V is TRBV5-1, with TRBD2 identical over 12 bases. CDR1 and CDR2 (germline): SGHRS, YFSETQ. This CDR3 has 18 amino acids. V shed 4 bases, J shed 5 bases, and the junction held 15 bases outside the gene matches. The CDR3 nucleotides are TGCGCCAGCAGCCCACTAGCGGGAGGCCCGATTATTCGGGAGACCCAGTACTTC. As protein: CASSPLAGGPIIRETQYF.

CDR3 coding DNA: TGCGCCAGCAGCGTCGCCGTAGGGGTACCTGAAGCTTTCTTT. It translates to CASSVAVGVPEAFF. The chain is built from TRBV5-1 and TRBJ1-1; possibly TRBD1 for D (5 bases). Between the trimmed V and J ends, which lost 4 bases and 6 bases, there was a span of 16 bases. This CDR3 spans 14 amino acids. Germline CDR1 and CDR2: SGHRS and YFSETQ.

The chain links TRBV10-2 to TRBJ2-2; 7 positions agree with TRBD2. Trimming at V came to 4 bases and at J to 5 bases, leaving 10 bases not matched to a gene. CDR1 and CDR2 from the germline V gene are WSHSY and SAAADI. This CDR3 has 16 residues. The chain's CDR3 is CASSGVGGPGTGELFF. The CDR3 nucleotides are TGCGCCAGCAGTGGCGTGGGAGGGCCGGGGACCGGGGAGCTGTTTTTT.

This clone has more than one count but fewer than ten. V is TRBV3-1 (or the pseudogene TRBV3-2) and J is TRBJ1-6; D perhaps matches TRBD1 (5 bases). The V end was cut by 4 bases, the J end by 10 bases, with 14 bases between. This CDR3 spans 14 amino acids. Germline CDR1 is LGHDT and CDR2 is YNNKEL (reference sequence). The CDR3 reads CASSPRGGRSPLHF. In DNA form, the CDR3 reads TGTGCCAGCAGCCCACGGGGGGGGAGGTCACCCCTCCACTTT.

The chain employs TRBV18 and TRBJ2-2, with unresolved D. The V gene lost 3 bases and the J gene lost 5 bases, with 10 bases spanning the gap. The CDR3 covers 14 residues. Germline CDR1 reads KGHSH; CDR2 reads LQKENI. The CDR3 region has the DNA TGTGCCAGCTCACCTCGTAGTGAGACCGGGGAGCTGTTTTTT. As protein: CASSPRSETGELFF.

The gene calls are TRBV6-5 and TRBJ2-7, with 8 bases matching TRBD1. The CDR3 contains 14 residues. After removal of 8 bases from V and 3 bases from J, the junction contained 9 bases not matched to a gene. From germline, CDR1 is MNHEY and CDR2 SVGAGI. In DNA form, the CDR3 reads TGTGCCAGCGTCCGAGGACAGGGTTACTACGAGCAGTACTTC. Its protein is CASVRGQGYYEQYF.

The CDR3 nucleotides are TGTGCCAGTAGTATAGAGTCTCACAGCTCCTATAATTCACCCCTCCACTTT. This codes for CASSIESHSSYNSPLHF. The V call is TRBV19, the J call TRBJ1-6, with D hard to call. Germline V gene sequence: CDR1 LNHDA, CDR2 SQIVND (reference sequence). V was pared by 0 bases and J by 0 bases, with 9 bases between. The CDR3 has 17 residues.